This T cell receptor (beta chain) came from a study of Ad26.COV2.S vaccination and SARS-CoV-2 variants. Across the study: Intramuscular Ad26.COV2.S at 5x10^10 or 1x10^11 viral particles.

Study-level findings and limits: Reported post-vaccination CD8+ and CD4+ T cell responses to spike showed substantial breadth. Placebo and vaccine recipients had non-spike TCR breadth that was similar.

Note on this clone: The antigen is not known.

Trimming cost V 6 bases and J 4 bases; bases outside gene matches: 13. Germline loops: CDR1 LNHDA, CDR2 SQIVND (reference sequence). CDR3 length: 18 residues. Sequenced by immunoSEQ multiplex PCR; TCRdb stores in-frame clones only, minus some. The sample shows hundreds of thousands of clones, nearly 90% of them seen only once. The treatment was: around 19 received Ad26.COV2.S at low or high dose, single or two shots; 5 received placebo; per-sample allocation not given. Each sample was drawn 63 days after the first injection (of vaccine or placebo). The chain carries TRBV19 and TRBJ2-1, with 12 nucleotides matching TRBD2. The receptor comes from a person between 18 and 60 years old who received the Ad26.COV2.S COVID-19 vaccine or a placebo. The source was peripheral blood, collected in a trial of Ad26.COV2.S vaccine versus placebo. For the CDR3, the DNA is TGTGCCAGTAGAAGGTCCGGGACTAGCGGGCGGAGATACAATGAGCAGTTCTTC. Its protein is CASRRSGTSGRRYNEQFF.